This TCR beta chain was profiled in a study of memory CD4+ T cells and cytomegalovirus serostatus. Whole-study results and caveats: The CMV-associated TCR signature appears largely within the CD4+ memory repertoire.

Original methodology: After removing out-of-frame reads, 2 million to 2.5 million distinct TCRbeta sequences remained. Produced via immunoSEQ multiplex PCR; TCRdb's table is partial and in-frame only. From that table come the V and J calls and clone size; the DNA was used to work out D and trimming. The repertoire consists of about 41,000 clones, with 70% to 80% occurring once and the leading ten covering about 0.79%. The sort gate was single viable CD3+CD4+CD8-CD45RO+ cells for memory CD4+ T cells. CMV serostatus came from serum IgG against pp150, pp28, p38, p52. The J segment lost 8 bases and the V segment lost 7 bases, leaving 10 bases of the junction unmatched. Germline values: CDR1 MNHNY, CDR2 SVGAGI (reference sequence). The CDR3 has 13 residues. In the case of this clone: Its antigen is still unknown.

Sequences were obtained from memory CD4+ T cells from blood. This rearrangement joins TRBV6-6 to TRBJ1-2, with 7 bases fitting TRBD1. The TCR originated in an adult in good health and CMV-seronegative. CDR3 bases: TGTGCCAGCAAGATCCGGGACAGTAAGGGCTACACCTTC. This codes for CASKIRDSKGYTF.